Below, 27 T cell receptor beta chains from the same sample are listed, as sequenced in a study of T cell repertoires in cytomegalovirus infection. A single record per CDR3 protein comes from TCRdb applying MiXCR to the reads. The sample contains 150,000 to 200,000 distinct CDR3 sequences, approximately 15% of which appear only once. The sequencing sample was made of PBMCs. These TCRs come from a human donor in good health (CMV status not recorded). Some clones in this sample may be carry-over from other donors' samples.

This clonotype was counted at least ten times. The chain uses TRBV6-6 and TRBJ2-2; the match to TRBD2 covers 10 bases. The V gene's germline CDR1 is MNHNY and CDR2 SVGAGI (reference sequence). V shed 0 bases and J 6 bases; nucleotides not matched to a gene: 10. The CDR3 spans 18 residues. CDR3 residues: CASSYSGLATGVAGELFF. In nucleotides, the CDR3 is TGTGCCAGCAGTTACTCGGGACTAGCGACGGGTGTCGCCGGGGAGCTGTTTTTT.

This clonotype was seen repeatedly, ten times or more. This chain connects TRBV7-9 to TRBJ2-1; D is unresolved. Germline V gene lookup returns CDR1 SEHNR and CDR2 FQNEAQ (reference sequence). Between the trimmed V and J ends, which lost 4 bases and 8 bases, there was a span of 6 bases. The length of the CDR3 is 11 residues. The DNA for the CDR3 is TGTGCCAGCAGCTCTGCCCATGAGCAGTTCTTC. It codes for CASSSAHEQFF. Filled out from reference TRBV7-9 and TRBJ2-1, the complete variable domain reads DTGVSQNPRHKITKRGQNVTFRCDPISEHNRLYWYRQTLGQGPEFLTYFQNEAQLEKSRLLSDRFSAERPKGSFSTLEIQRTEQGDSAMYLCASSSAHEQFFGPGTRLTVL.

V usage is TRBV10-3 and J usage is TRBJ2-7; D is undetermined. Trimming left V 6 bases short and J 3 bases short, with 6 bases between. The CDR3 runs 11 residues. Germline V CDR1 and CDR2: ENHRY, SYGVKD. Here the CDR3 DNA reads TGTGCCATCAGACCGAGCTACGAGCAGTACTTC. Translated, it gives CAIRPSYEQYF.

This clonotype was seen at least ten times. The genes are TRBV7-6 and TRBJ2-2; TRBD1 agrees at 10 bases. CDR3 size: 17 residues. Germline assignment: CDR1 SGHVS and CDR2 FNYEAQ. J gave up 6 bases and V 6 bases, and 13 bases lay outside the gene matches. The CDR3 spells CASRSGTGVRLAGELFF. CDR3 nucleotides: TGTGCCAGCAGGTCCGGGACAGGGGTACGGCTGGCCGGGGAGCTGTTTTTT.

This clonotype was seen at least ten times. The chain has TRBV12-3 or TRBV12-4 and TRBJ1-2; no clear D. This CDR3 region has 11 residues. The V gene lost 8 bases and the J gene lost 8 bases, with 12 bases spanning the gap. This CDR3 reads CASRRGGGYTF. CDR3 bases: TGTGCCAGCCGACGGGGTGGAGGCTACACCTTC.

This clonotype was seen just once. A much bigger clone sits one base away, suggesting this may be a read error. The chain recombines TRBV5-4 with TRBJ1-2; tentatively, D is TRBD1 (5 bases). Germline lookup yields CDR1 SGHNT and CDR2 YYREEE (reference sequence). The CDR3 totals 15 residues. This CDR3 is CGSSPAGQRDYGYTF. The CDR3 DNA is TGTGGCAGCAGCCCCGCAGGGCAGAGGGACTATGGCTACACCTTC.

This clonotype was detected ten times or more. In DNA, the CDR3 is TGTGCCAGCAGCTCGGGACAGGGGATCACTGAAGCTTTCTTT. Amino acid sequence: CASSSGQGITEAFF. The chain carries TRBV12-3 or TRBV12-4 and TRBJ1-1; 10 bases agree with TRBD1. After removal of 6 bases from V and 4 bases from J, the junction contained 5 bases not matched to a gene. The CDR3 consists of 14 residues.

The chain uses TRBV7-2 and TRBJ2-7; TRBD1 matches 8 bases. The CDR3 totals 15 residues. V lost 6 bases and J lost 5; bases outside the gene matches: 12. Per germline, CDR1 SGHTA and CDR2 FQGNSA. This CDR3 reads CASSQVGRGLDEQYF. The CDR3 DNA is TGTGCCAGCAGTCAGGTCGGCAGGGGGCTGGACGAGCAGTACTTC.

The chain has TRBV29-1 and TRBJ2-3; D is possibly TRBD2 (6 bases). V lost 4 bases and J lost 5, with 16 bases in between. Germline V CDR1 and CDR2: SQVTM, ANQGSEA. CDR3 length: 14 residues. CDR3: CSVAGIGGLDTQYF. The CDR3 region has the DNA TGCAGCGTTGCGGGCATCGGGGGACTAGATACGCAGTATTTT.

This clonotype was detected only a few times. The rearrangement links TRBV29-1 to TRBJ1-2; perhaps TRBD1 as D (5 bases). V lost 7 bases and J 4 bases, leaving 13 bases between the germline ends. Germline lookup yields CDR1 SQVTM and CDR2 ANQGSEA. This CDR3 is 12 amino acids long. The CDR3, as DNA: TGCAGCGCGACGGGGGTGGGCTATGGCTACACCTTC. Its protein is CSATGVGYGYTF.

This clonotype was counted ten times or more. The chain joins TRBV5-1 to TRBJ1-2; perhaps TRBD1 as D (6 bases). Germline lookup yields CDR1 SGHRS and CDR2 YFSETQ. Trimming removed 4 bases from V and 8 bases from J, with 12 bases in between. The length of the CDR3 is 12 residues. The CDR3 reads CASSPRDTGYTF. CDR3 coding DNA: TGCGCCAGCAGCCCAAGGGACACAGGCTACACCTTC.

This clonotype was found many times. Germline and junction disagree at one end, which may indicate a read error. This rearrangement joins TRBV6-2 or TRBV6-3 to TRBJ2-7; D is undetermined. The CDR3 is 13 amino acids. Germline CDR1 is MNHEY and CDR2 is SVGEGT. The CDR3 DNA is TGTGCCAGCAGCCCCGATGGGCCCCTGAAGGAAGACTTC. Residues: CASSPDGPLKEDF.

The V and J genes are TRBV10-3 and TRBJ2-1; maybe TRBD2 (6 bases). CDR1 ENHRY and CDR2 SYGVKD come from the germline V gene. Trimming took 7 bases from V and 1 from J, leaving 8 bases between them. The CDR3 loop spans 13 amino acids. The CDR3 DNA is TGTGCCATCACGGAGGGGTCCTACAATGAGCAGTTCTTC. Its translation: CAITEGSYNEQFF.

The chain combines TRBV6-1 with TRBJ1-5, with D uncertain. The germline V gene has CDR1 MNHNS and CDR2 SASEGT. CDR3 size: 13 residues. Trimming removed 6 bases at V and 1 base at J, with 7 bases between. The CDR3, as DNA: TGTGCCAGCAGGATTTCGAGCAATCAGCCCCAGCATTTT. It translates to CASRISSNQPQHF.

This clonotype was found many times. This chain links TRBV25-1 with TRBJ2-3; tentative D call: TRBD2 (6 bases). Germline CDR1 and CDR2: MGHDK and SYGVNS. There are 16 residues in the CDR3. V gave up 2 bases and J gave up 2 bases, with 14 bases separating them. The CDR3 DNA reads as TGTGCCAGCAGTGAAGGGATGGGAGGAGTCACAGATACGCAGTATTTT. The encoded protein is CASSEGMGGVTDTQYF.

In the case of this clonotype: The conserved phenylalanine or tryptophan normally closing the CDR3 is absent here, so this likely arose from a read error. Because the CDR3's place on the DNA is in doubt, the DNA is left out and the CDR3 is given as listed by TCRdb. V and J are TRBV28 and TRBJ2-4; TRBD2 is taken as the D call from the table, unchecked against the DNA. The germline CDR1 and CDR2 sequences are MDHEN and SYDVKM. The CDR3 spans 19 amino acids, including both terminal residues. CDR3 sequence reads: CASSATSGRARGLVGIKYL.

This clonotype appeared a few times. This chain connects TRBV5-1 to TRBJ1-1; D not resolved. This CDR3 region has 14 residues. Trimming cost V 0 bases and J 4 bases, with 10 bases left between them. Germline V gives CDR1 SGHRS, CDR2 YFSETQ. The CDR3 nucleotides are TGCGCCAGCAGCTTGGACCCCCCTTCCACTGAAGCTTTCTTT. Its translation is CASSLDPPSTEAFF.

This clonotype has a handful of counts. The rearrangement uses TRBV29-1 and TRBJ1-1; no reliable D call. Germline V gene lookup returns CDR1 SQVTM and CDR2 ANQGSEA. The CDR3 loop spans 12 amino acids. Trimming removed 3 bases from V and 1 base from J, with 6 bases in between. The CDR3 coding sequence is TGCAGCGTTGATGGCCCGAACACTGAAGCTTTCTTT. Encoded protein: CSVDGPNTEAFF.

This clonotype turned up a few times. This chain links TRBV29-1 with TRBJ2-2; D remains ambiguous. V was cut by 0 bases and J by 5 bases, with 10 bases left in between. Germline V lookup: CDR1 SQVTM, CDR2 ANQGSEA. The CDR3 is made up of 14 amino acids. CDR3 region: CSVEDQVATGELFF. For the CDR3, the DNA is TGCAGCGTTGAAGATCAGGTAGCAACCGGGGAGCTGTTTTTT.

This clonotype was found many times. The chain's CDR3 is CSVESASGRVKNIQYF. The DNA of the CDR3 is TGCAGCGTTGAATCGGCTAGCGGGAGGGTTAAAAACATTCAGTACTTC. The chain combines TRBV29-1 with TRBJ2-4; TRBD2 agrees at 12 bases. The CDR3 totals 16 residues. Germline V CDR1 and CDR2: SQVTM, ANQGSEA. With V trimmed by 2 bases and J by 4 bases, 6 bases remained unmatched.

The chain has TRBV10-3 and TRBJ2-5, with 14 bases that match TRBD2. The germline CDR1 and CDR2 sequences are ENHRY and SYGVKD. The junction had 5 bases not matched to a gene; V was cut back by 6 bases and J by 5 bases. The CDR3 has 15 amino acids. The CDR3 protein is CAISPGLAGAETQYF. In DNA form, the CDR3 reads TGTGCCATCAGCCCGGGACTAGCGGGAGCGGAGACCCAGTACTTC.

This clonotype occurred many times. V and J are TRBV12-5 and TRBJ2-6, with D tentatively TRBD1 (5 bases). The CDR3 runs 15 residues. Germline V lookup: CDR1 LGHNT, CDR2 FRNRAP. V was trimmed by 5 bases and J by 0 bases, leaving 8 bases between them. The CDR3 DNA follows: TGTGCTAGTGGTCCCGACAGCTCTGGGGCCAACGTCCTGACTTTC. This codes for CASGPDSSGANVLTF.

This clonotype was observed many times. The gene calls are TRBV28 and TRBJ1-1; D gene unclear. This CDR3 contains 11 residues. Trimming took 2 bases from V and 8 from J, leaving 6 bases between them. CDR1 is MDHEN, CDR2 SYDVKM, per germline. For the CDR3, the DNA is TGTGCCAGCAGTTTAGAGAACGAAGCTTTCTTT. Translating gives CASSLENEAFF.

This clonotype was counted only a few times. The CDR3 region has the DNA TGTGCCAGCAGCTGGAGGACGGGAGTTATCCCCGGGGAGCTGTTTTTT. Encoded protein: CASSWRTGVIPGELFF. V usage is TRBV7-3 and J usage is TRBJ2-2, with D possibly matching TRBD2 (6 bases). The CDR3 covers 16 residues. CDR1 and CDR2 from the germline V gene are SGHTA and FQGTGA. Trimming cost V 4 bases and J 6 bases, with 18 bases left between them.

In its sample, this clonotype was seen a few times. This sequence joins TRBV7-2 and TRBJ2-5, with TRBD2 matching over 9 bases. J gave up 5 bases and V 3 bases, and 1 base lay outside the gene matches. Germline V gives CDR1 SGHTA, CDR2 FQGNSA. CDR3 size: 13 residues. The CDR3 is CASSFSGSETQYF. The CDR3 nucleotides are TGTGCCAGCAGCTTTAGCGGGAGTGAGACCCAGTACTTC.

This clonotype was counted ten times or more. V usage is TRBV6-1 and J usage is TRBJ2-6, with unresolved D. V gave up 5 bases and J gave up 0 bases, with 5 bases separating them. This CDR3 has 14 amino acids. Germline CDR1 is MNHNS and CDR2 is SASEGT. The CDR3 spells CASSPFSGANVLTF. As DNA, the CDR3 is TGTGCCAGCAGTCCATTCTCTGGGGCCAACGTCCTGACTTTC.

This clonotype has a count of ten or more. The V gene is TRBV7-2, the J gene TRBJ2-3; D not certain. Between the trimmed V and J ends, which lost 4 bases and 2 bases, there was a span of 7 bases. The CDR3 runs 13 residues. The germline V gene has CDR1 SGHTA and CDR2 FQGNSA. CDR3 sequence reads: CASSSRVTDTQYF. The CDR3 bases are TGTGCCAGCAGCTCTAGGGTCACAGATACGCAGTATTTT.